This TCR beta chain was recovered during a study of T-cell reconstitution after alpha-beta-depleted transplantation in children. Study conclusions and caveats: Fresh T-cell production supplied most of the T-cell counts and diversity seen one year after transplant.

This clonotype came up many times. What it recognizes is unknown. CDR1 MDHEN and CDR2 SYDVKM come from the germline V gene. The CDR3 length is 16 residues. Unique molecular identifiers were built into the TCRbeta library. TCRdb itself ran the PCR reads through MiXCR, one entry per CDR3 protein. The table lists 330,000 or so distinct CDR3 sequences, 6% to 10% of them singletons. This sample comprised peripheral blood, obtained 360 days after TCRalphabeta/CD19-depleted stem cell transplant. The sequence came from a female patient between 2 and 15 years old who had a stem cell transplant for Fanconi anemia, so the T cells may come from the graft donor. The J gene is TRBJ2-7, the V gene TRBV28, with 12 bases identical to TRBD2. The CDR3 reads CNIGSPASGGAGEQYV. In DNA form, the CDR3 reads TGTAACATCGGGTCCCCGGCTAGCGGGGGGGCTGGGGAGCAGTACGTC.